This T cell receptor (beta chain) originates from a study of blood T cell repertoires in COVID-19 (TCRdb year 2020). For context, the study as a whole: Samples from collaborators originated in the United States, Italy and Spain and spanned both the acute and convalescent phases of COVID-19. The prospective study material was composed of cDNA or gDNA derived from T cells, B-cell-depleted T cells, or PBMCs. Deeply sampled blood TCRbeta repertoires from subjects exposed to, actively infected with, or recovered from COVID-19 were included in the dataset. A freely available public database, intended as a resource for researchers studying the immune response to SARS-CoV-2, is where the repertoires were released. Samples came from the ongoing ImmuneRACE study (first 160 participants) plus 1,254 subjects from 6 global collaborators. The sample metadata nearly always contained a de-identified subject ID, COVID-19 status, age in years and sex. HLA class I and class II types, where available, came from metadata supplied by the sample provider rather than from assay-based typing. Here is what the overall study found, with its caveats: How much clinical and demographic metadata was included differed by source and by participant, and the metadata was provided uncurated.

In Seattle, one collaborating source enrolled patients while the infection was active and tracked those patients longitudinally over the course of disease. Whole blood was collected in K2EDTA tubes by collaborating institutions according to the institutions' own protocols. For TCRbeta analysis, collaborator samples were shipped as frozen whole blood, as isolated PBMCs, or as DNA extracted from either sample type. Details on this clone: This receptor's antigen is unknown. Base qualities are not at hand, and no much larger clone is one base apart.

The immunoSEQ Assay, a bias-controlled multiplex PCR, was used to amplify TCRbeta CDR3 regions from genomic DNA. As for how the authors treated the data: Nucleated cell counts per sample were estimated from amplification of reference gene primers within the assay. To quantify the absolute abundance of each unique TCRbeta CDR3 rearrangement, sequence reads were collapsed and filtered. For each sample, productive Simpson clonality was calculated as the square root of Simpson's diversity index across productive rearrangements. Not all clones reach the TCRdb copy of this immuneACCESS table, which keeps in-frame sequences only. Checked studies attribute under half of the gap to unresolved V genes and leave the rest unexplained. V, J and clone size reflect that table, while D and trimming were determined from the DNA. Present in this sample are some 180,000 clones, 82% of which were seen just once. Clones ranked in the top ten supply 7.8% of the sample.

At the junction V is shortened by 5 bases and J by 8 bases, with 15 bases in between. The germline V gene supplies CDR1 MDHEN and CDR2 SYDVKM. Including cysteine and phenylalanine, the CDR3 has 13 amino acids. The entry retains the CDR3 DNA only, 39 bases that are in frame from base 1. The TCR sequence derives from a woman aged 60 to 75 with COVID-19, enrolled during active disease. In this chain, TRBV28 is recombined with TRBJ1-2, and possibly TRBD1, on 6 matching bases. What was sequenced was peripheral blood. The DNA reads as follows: TGTGCCAGCAGTGGGAACAGGGTTCGAGGCTACACCTTC. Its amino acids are CASSGNRVRGYTF.